This TCR beta chain emerged from a study of T cell responses to AZD1222 COVID-19 vaccine. The CDR3 is made up of 11 amino acids. V lost 7 bases, J lost 6 bases, and 10 bases lay in between. Germline V lookup: CDR1 DFQATT, CDR2 SNEGSKA (reference sequence). Clones were sequenced by immunoSEQ multiplex PCR, and TCRdb holds only the in-frame ones, with some missing. The sample lists 95,000 to 150,000 clones; about 90% were seen once. This chain connects TRBV20-1 to TRBJ2-1; D perhaps matches TRBD1 (6 bases). The source is an adult in good health. The input for sequencing was peripheral blood, taken on day 0 of AZD1222 vaccination. The CDR3 loop reads CSGGGPNEQFF. The CDR3 coding sequence is TGCAGTGGAGGGGGTCCCAATGAGCAGTTCTTC.